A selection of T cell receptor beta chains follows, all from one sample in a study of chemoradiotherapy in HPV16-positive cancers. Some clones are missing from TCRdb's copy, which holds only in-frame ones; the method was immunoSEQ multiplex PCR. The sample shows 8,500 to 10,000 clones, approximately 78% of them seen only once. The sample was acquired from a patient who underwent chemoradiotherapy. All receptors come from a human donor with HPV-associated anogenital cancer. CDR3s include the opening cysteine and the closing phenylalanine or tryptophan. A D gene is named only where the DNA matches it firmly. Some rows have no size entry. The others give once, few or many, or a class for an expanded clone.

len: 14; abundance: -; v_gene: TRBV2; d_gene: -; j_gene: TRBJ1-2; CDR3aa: CASSDQGRSYGYTF; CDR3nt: TGTGCCAGCAGTGATCAGGGTAGGAGCTATGGCTACACCTTC
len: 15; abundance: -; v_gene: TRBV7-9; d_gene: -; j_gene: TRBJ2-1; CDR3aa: CASSLGPRGDNEQFF; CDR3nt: TGTGCCAGCAGCTTAGGCCCGCGGGGTGACAATGAGCAGTTCTTC
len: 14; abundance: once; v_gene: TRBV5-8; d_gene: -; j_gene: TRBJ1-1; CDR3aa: CASSSYRAKTEAFF; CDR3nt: TGTGCCAGCAGCTCTTACAGGGCGAAAACTGAAGCTTTCTTT
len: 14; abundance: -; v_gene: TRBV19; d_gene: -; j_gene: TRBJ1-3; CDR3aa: CASRREGLANTIYF; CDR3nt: TGTGCCAGTAGAAGGGAGGGTCTGGCAAACACCATATATTTT
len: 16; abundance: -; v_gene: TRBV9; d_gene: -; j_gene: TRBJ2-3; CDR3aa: CASSVTPLRGTDTQYF; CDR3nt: TGTGCCAGCAGCGTGACCCCACTGCGGGGCACAGATACGCAGTATTTT
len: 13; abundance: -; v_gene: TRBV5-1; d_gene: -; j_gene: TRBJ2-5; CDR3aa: CASSLGGRETQYF; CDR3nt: TGCGCCAGCAGCTTGGGGGGGAGAGAGACCCAGTACTTC
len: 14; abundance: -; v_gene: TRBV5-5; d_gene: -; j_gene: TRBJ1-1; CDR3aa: CASSRGHRNTEAFF; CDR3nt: TGTGCCAGCAGCCGGGGACACCGGAACACTGAAGCTTTCTTT
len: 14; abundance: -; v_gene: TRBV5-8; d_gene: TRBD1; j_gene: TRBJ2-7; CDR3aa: CASSQDRGTYEQYF; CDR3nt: TGTGCCAGCAGCCAGGACAGGGGGACCTACGAGCAGTACTTC
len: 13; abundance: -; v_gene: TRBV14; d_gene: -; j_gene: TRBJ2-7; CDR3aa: CASSQDGSGEQYF; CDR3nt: TGTGCCAGCAGCCAAGACGGGAGCGGCGAGCAGTACTTC
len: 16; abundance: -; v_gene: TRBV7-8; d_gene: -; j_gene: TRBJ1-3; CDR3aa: CASSPITEASGNTIYF; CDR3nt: TGTGCCAGCAGCCCAATTACGGAGGCGTCTGGAAACACCATATATTTT